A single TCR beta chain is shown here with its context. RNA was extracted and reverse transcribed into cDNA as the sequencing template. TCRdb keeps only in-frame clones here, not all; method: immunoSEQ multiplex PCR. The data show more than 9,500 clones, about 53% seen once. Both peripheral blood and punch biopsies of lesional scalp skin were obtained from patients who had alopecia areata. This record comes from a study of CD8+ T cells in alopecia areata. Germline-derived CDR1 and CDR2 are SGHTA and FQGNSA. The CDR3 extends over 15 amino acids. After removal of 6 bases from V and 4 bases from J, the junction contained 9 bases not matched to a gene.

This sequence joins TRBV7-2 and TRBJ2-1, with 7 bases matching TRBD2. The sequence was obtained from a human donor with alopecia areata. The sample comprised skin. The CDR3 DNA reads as TGTGCCAGCAGACCATACCCGGGACTATACAATGAGCAGTTCTTC. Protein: CASRPYPGLYNEQFF.